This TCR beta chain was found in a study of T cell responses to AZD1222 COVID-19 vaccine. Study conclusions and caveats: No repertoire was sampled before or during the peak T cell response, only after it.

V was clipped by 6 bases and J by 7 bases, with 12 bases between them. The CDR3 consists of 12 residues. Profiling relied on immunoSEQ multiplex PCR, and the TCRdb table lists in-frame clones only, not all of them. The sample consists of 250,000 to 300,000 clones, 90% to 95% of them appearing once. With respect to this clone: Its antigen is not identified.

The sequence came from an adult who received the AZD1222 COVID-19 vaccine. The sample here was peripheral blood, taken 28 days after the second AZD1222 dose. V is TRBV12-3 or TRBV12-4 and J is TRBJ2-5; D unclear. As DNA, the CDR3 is TGTGCCAGCAGCTCTGATTACGGGACCCAGTACTTC. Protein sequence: CASSSDYGTQYF.